This T cell receptor beta chain was documented in a study of identical twins. A single record per CDR3 protein comes from TCRdb applying MiXCR to the 5' RACE reads. This repertoire shows more than 1.5 million distinct CDR3 sequences, roughly a third found once; its top ten account for 0.25% to 0.3%. This CDR3 spans 12 amino acids. The germline V gene encodes CDR1 MNHNS and CDR2 SASEGT. V was shortened by 6 bases and J by 9 bases, with 13 bases between the two germline ends. The sample consisted of cord blood. This TCR derives from a newborn girl in good health. The chain joins TRBV6-1 to TRBJ2-3; D gene unclear. CDR3 nucleotide sequence: TGTGCCAGCAGCGACACCCGGATGACGCAGTATTTT. This translates into CASSDTRMTQYF.